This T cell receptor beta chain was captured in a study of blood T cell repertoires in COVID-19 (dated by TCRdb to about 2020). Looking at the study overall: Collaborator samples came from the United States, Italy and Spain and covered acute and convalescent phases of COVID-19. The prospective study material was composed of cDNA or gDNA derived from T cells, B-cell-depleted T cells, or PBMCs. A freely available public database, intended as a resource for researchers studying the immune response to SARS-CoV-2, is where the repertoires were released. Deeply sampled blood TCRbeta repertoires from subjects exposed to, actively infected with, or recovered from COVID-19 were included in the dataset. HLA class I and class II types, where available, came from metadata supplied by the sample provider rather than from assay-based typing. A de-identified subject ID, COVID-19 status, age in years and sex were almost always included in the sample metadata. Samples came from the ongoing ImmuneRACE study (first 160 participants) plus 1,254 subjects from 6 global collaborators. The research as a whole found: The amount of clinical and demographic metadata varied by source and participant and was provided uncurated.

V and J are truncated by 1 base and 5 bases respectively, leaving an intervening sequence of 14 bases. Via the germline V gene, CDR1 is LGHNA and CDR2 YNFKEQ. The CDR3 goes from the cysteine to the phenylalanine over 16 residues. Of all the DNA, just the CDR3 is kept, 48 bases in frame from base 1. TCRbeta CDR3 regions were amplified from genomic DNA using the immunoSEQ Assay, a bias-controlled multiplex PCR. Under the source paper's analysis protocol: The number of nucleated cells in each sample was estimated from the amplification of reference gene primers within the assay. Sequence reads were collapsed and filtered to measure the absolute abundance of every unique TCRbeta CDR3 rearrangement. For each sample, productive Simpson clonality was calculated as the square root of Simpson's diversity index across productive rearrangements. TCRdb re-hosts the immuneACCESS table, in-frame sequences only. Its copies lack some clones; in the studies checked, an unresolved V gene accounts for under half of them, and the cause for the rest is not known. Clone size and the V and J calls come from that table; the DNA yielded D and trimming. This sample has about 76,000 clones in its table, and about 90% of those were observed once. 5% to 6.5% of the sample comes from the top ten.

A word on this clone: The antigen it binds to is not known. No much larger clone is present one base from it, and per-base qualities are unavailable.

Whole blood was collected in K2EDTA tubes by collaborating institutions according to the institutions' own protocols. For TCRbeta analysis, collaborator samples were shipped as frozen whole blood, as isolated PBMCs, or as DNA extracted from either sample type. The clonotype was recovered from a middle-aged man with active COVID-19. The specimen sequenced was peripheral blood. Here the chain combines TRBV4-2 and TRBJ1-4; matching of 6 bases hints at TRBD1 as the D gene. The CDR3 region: CASSQGTSGTNEKLFF. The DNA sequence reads TGTGCCAGCAGCCAAGGTACTTCTGGGACAAATGAAAAACTGTTTTTT.